The rows below give T cell receptor beta chains drawn from one sample of a study of T cell responses to AZD1222 COVID-19 vaccine. Method: immunoSEQ multiplex PCR; TCRdb's copy keeps in-frame clones and lacks some. Among 100,000 to 120,000 clones listed, around nine tenths were seen once. The source was peripheral blood, collected 28 days after the second AZD1222 dose. The receptors were sampled from an adult who received the AZD1222 COVID-19 vaccine. CDR3s include the opening cysteine and the closing phenylalanine or tryptophan. A D gene is named only where the DNA matches it firmly. Expanded clones are given a class, and other clones once, few, many or no size at all.

TRBJ1-5,NA,TRBV3-1/TRBV3-2,TRBD1,TGTGCCAGCAGCCAAGCGGGACAGTCGGATCAGCCCCAGCATTTT,CASSQAGQSDQPQHF
TRBJ1-1,few,TRBV28,TRBD1,TGTGCCAGCAGTTTATTCGGACAGGTCATGAACACTGAAGCTTTCTTT,CASSLFGQVMNTEAFF
TRBJ1-2,NA,TRBV28,NA,TGTGCCAGCAGTTTACTCCACGTCGGTAACTATGGCTACACCTTC,CASSLLHVGNYGYTF
TRBJ1-1,NA,TRBV29-1,NA,TGCAGCGTTCAAGACAGGTGGGGCACTGAAGCTTTCTTT,CSVQDRWGTEAFF
TRBJ2-7,NA,TRBV5-1,TRBD2,TGCGCCAGCAGCTTGAGTGTGCGGGAGCGTATTCTGTACGAGCAGTACTTC,CASSLSVRERILYEQYF
TRBJ2-1,NA,TRBV28,NA,TGTGCCAGCCTAGACGGGGGCTTCAATGAGCAGTTCTTC,CASLDGGFNEQFF
TRBJ2-5,NA,TRBV19,TRBD2,TGTGCCAGTAGTGGGATGCTAGCGGGATCACAAGAGACCCAGTACTTC,CASSGMLAGSQETQYF
TRBJ1-1,NA,TRBV2,NA,TGTGCCAGCAGTGAGTGGCAGAACACTGAAGCTTTCTTT,CASSEWQNTEAFF
TRBJ2-5,few,TRBV4-1,NA,TGCGCCAGCAGCCAAGAGGGGTATAGGGAGACCCAGTACTTC,CASSQEGYRETQYF
TRBJ2-7,NA,TRBV28,NA,TGTGCCAGCAACCCTTTTAGCGGAGATGACTCCTACGAGCAGTACTTC,CASNPFSGDDSYEQYF
TRBJ2-5,NA,TRBV13,TRBD2,TGTGCCAGCAGCCTCCCCAGCCAGCGGGGGGGCGGGGAGACCCAGTACTTC,CASSLPSQRGGGETQYF
TRBJ2-7,once,TRBV27,NA,TGTGCCAGCGGGGAGGTAATCTACGAGCAGTACTTC,CASGEVIYEQYF
TRBJ1-2,NA,TRBV7-9,NA,TGTGCCAGCAGCTTATCATCGCTGGACTATGGCTACACCTTC,CASSLSSLDYGYTF
TRBJ1-1,NA,TRBV12-3/TRBV12-4,NA,TGTGCCAGCAGTTTAGCGGGGCAAGTGATGGCTTTCTTT,CASSLAGQVMAFF
TRBJ1-1,few,TRBV7-9,NA,TGTGCCAGCAGCTTTGTTCCGATGAACACTGAAGCTTTCTTT,CASSFVPMNTEAFF
TRBJ1-5,NA,TRBV12-3/TRBV12-4,NA,TGTGCCAGCAGCTCTTTAGCTAATCAGCCCCAGCATTTT,CASSSLANQPQHF
TRBJ2-7,NA,TRBV12-5,TRBD1,TGTGCTAGTGACTCGACAGGGGGCGGTTTACGATTCGGGCAGTACTTC,CASDSTGGGLRFGQYF
TRBJ2-5,NA,TRBV10-3,NA,TGTGCCATCAGTGAGTCTACAGAGCAGGAGACCCAGTACTTC,CAISESTEQETQYF
TRBJ1-5,once,TRBV10-1,TRBD1,TGCGCCAGCAGGCCCACAGGGGTCGATCAGCCCCAGCATTTT,CASRPTGVDQPQHF
TRBJ2-1,NA,TRBV7-2,NA,TGTGCCAGCAGCTTAGTCGTTAGCCACACCAATGAGCAGTTCTTC,CASSLVVSHTNEQFF
TRBJ2-1,NA,TRBV7-8,TRBD2,TGTGCCAGCAGCTTACAGCGGGAGAAGGCCAACAATGAGCAGTTCTTC,CASSLQREKANNEQFF
TRBJ2-5,NA,TRBV9,TRBD2,TGTGCCAGCAGCGTAGGTTGGCGGGGGGGCGAAGAGACCCAGTACTTC,CASSVGWRGGEETQYF
TRBJ2-5,NA,TRBV28,TRBD1,TGTGCCAGCAGTTTGGGGACAGGGGACCAAGAGACCCAGTACTTC,CASSLGTGDQETQYF
TRBJ2-5,NA,TRBV5-1,NA,TGCGCCAGCAGCGTTAATATAGAGACCCAGTACTTC,CASSVNIETQYF